This is a list of T cell receptor beta chains from one sample in a study of CD8 T cells in Susac syndrome. MiXCR, applied by TCRdb to the immunoSEQ multiplex PCR reads, yields one record per CDR3 protein. In the table there are about 240,000 distinct CDR3 sequences, almost 97% of which are singletons. Sequencing was done on a sample of CD4+ T cells from PBMCs. The receptors originated from a human donor with Susac syndrome. The CDR3 runs from the conserved cysteine through the conserved F or W. The order of the fields is clone size, V gene, CDR3 protein. Expanded clones are given a class, and other clones once, few, many or no size at all.

NA | TRBV29-1 | CSVEGASGSRETQYF
NA | TRBV12-3/TRBV12-4 | CASSPTVINQPQHF
NA | TRBV18 | CASSPGERNGYTF
NA | TRBV15 | CATSRDGLAFNEQFF
NA | TRBV4-1 | CASSDRGISNTGELFF
NA | TRBV19 | CATEGTANEKLFF
NA | TRBV12-3/TRBV12-4 | CASTPQGAHGYTF
NA | TRBV9 | CASSVRTGADTQYF
NA | TRBV7-2 | CASSLLDRGGQYF
NA | TRBV7-7 | CASSQGQGARYEQYF
NA | TRBV7-2 | CASSRRTSGIVDEQFF
NA | TRBV20-1 | CSATQREGTDTQYF
NA | TRBV10-3 | CAIRGLYEQYF
NA | TRBV25-1 | CASSERRGAGANVLTF
NA | TRBV12-3/TRBV12-4 | CASSSDRLAGNTIYF
NA | TRBV9 | CASSVGVIMNTEAFF
NA | TRBV15 | CATSTLGQLYEQYF
NA | TRBV2 | CASSEDGRGDTQYF
NA | TRBV5-1 | CASSLGDYNLGYTF
NA | TRBV28 | CASSPQASGGVF
NA | TRBV20-1 | CSARDPQAYEQYF
NA | TRBV12-3/TRBV12-4 | CASSLAGAQHF
NA | TRBV5-1 | CASKRQGTFYEQYF
NA | TRBV29-1 | CSVEDRTGGNEKLFF
NA | TRBV4-1 | CASSQVYEKLFF
NA | TRBV11-2 | CASSLEGRVGTGELFF
NA | TRBV7-2 | CASSQSRAGGFSGANVLTF
NA | TRBV25-1 | CASSVEGGNIQYF
NA | TRBV12-3/TRBV12-4 | CASTIRPYNEQFF
NA | TRBV9 | CARTGGQIRETQYF
NA | TRBV20-1 | CSGAGTEYSEQYF
NA | TRBV28 | CASQEATGRSKQFF
NA | TRBV3-1 | CASSQSERQRDRQYF
NA | TRBV12-3/TRBV12-4 | CASSLSGGAGQPQHF
NA | TRBV4-1 | CASSQDRREMSYEQYF
NA | TRBV11-2 | CASSLGMWVSYEQYF
NA | TRBV14 | CASSQEGVYNEQFF
NA | TRBV15 | CATSRDRTDSPLHF
NA | TRBV12-5 | CASGQGNQPQHF
NA | TRBV30 | CAWTFTGELFF
NA | TRBV29-1 | CSVDPRGGGPTDTQYF
NA | TRBV11-2 | CASRRGQTGANVLTF
NA | TRBV3-1 | CASSQGSKRYEQYF
NA | TRBV18 | CASSPPWGRAEAFF
NA | TRBV9 | CASSLDPSVRNEQFF
NA | TRBV11-2 | CASHRTSGPYEQYF
NA | TRBV27 | CASRPLSGTGGEQYF
NA | TRBV6-5 | CASSRGRMNTEAFF
NA | TRBV20-1 | CSARVAGGQPQHF
NA | TRBV29-1 | CSARDGFKNIQYF
NA | TRBV7-2 | CASSDRLARTGQFF
NA | TRBV7-8 | CASTHRGDNEKLFF
once | TRBV20-1 | CSARVLATGGRQETQYF
once | TRBV4-2 | CASSPAGRAGVANTGELFF
NA | TRBV24-1 | CATSSRSFTGANVLTF